The following is a T cell receptor (beta chain) sequence with its context. What antigen it recognizes has not been identified. No qualities accompany the bases; no much larger clone lies one base away. The entry originates in a study of blood T cell repertoires in COVID-19 (dated by TCRdb to 2020 to 2022). Concerning the study at large: The collaborator samples originated in the United States, Italy and Spain and spanned the acute and convalescent phases of COVID-19. The material from the prospective study consisted of cDNA or gDNA derived from T cells, B-cell-depleted T cells, or PBMCs. Deeply sampled blood TCRbeta repertoires from subjects exposed to, actively infected with, or recovered from COVID-19 were included in the dataset. The repertoires were released in a freely available public database meant as a resource for research on the immune response to SARS-CoV-2. Samples came from the ongoing ImmuneRACE study (first 160 participants) plus 1,254 subjects from 6 global collaborators. The sample metadata nearly always contained a de-identified subject ID, COVID-19 status, age in years and sex. Where HLA class I and class II types were available, the types were taken from metadata supplied by the sample provider, not from assay-based typing.

TCRbeta CDR3 regions were amplified from genomic DNA by means of the immunoSEQ Assay, a bias-controlled multiplex PCR. On the authors' methods: The number of nucleated cells in each sample was estimated by amplification of reference gene primers within the assay. To quantify the absolute abundance of each unique TCRbeta CDR3 rearrangement, sequence reads were collapsed and filtered. For each sample, productive Simpson clonality was calculated as the square root of Simpson's diversity index over productive rearrangements. TCRdb took this table from immuneACCESS and kept in-frame rearrangements with V and J called. Such tables lack part of the clones; where checked against another copy, unresolved V genes explain under half of the gap, and the rest is unexplained. V, J and clone size reflect that table, while D and trimming were determined from the DNA. Here the sample has 150,000 to 200,000 clones; around 87% occur a single time. Clones ranked in the top ten supply about 2.2% of the sample.

Study-wide conclusions, independent of this receptor: The amount of clinical and demographic metadata varied by source and participant and was provided uncurated.

Inclusive of the bounding cysteine and phenylalanine, the CDR3 is 14 residues long. Kept here is only the CDR3 DNA, which spans 42 bases and is read in frame from base 1. Trimming leaves V shorter by 6 bases and J shorter by 0 bases, with the junction holding 5 bases beyond the gene matches. Per the germline V gene (reference sequence), SGHNT is the CDR1 and YYREEE is the CDR2. Participants in the prospective study were aged about 18 to 90 years, lived in some 24 United States geographic areas, and enrolled through a virtual design. To assign participants to cohorts, the prospective study relied on clinical history that participants themselves reported in a screening survey and a study questionnaire. Recovered participants in ImmuneRACE Cohort 3 were defined by two consecutive negative NP/OP PCR tests, clearance by a healthcare professional, or resolution of symptoms. Each participant in the prospective study had whole blood, serum and a nasopharyngeal or oropharyngeal swab collected by mobile phlebotomists. Over a roughly 2-month period, participants in the prospective study had the option of providing additional blood draws and questionnaires. Before DNA extraction, prospective study blood samples were shipped either frozen or at room temperature.

The TCR originated in a young woman who had recovered from COVID-19. The sequenced material came from PBMCs or T cells enriched from blood (not recorded which). The rearranged chain carries TRBV5-4 and TRBJ1-1, with TRBD1 matching 7 junction bases. This receptor carries the CDR3 CASTRDSMNTEAFF. The base sequence is TGTGCCAGCACCAGGGACAGCATGAACACTGAAGCTTTCTTT.